These T cell receptor beta chains were read from a single sample in a study of immune evolution from preneoplasia to lung adenocarcinoma. Assay used: immunoSEQ multiplex PCR; TCRdb lists only in-frame clones, some missing. Of approximately 26,000 clones in the sample, approximately 69% were seen once. The source material was FFPE invasive lung adenocarcinoma tissue. These receptors all come from a person aged 60 to 70 with invasive lung adenocarcinoma. Some clones in this sample may be carry-over from other donors' samples. Each CDR3 is given with its conserved first and last residue. A D gene is named only where the DNA matches it firmly. Only part of the rows carry a size: once, few, many, or a class if the clone is expanded.

clone size: few
D gene: -
V gene: TRBV6-6
J gene: TRBJ2-2
CDR3 protein: CASSPRGGEGLFF

clone size: -
D gene: -
V gene: TRBV10-2
J gene: TRBJ2-1
CDR3 protein: CASYGGANEQFF

clone size: few
D gene: TRBD2
V gene: TRBV29-1
J gene: TRBJ2-7
CDR3 protein: CSVSGRDHYEQYF

clone size: few
D gene: -
V gene: TRBV9
J gene: TRBJ2-3
CDR3 protein: CASSFPSGELKRTDTQYF

clone size: -
D gene: -
V gene: TRBV6-4
J gene: TRBJ1-5
CDR3 protein: CASRPRQNLDQPQHF

clone size: -
D gene: TRBD1
V gene: TRBV28
J gene: TRBJ2-1
CDR3 protein: CASSPGQVAPNEQFF

clone size: -
D gene: TRBD1
V gene: TRBV30
J gene: TRBJ2-7
CDR3 protein: CAWRDRGHYEQYF

clone size: -
D gene: -
V gene: TRBV6-6
J gene: TRBJ1-3
CDR3 protein: CASSYDLSGNTIYF

clone size: -
D gene: -
V gene: TRBV6-1
J gene: TRBJ2-7
CDR3 protein: CASSESDARYEQYF

clone size: -
D gene: TRBD1
V gene: TRBV19
J gene: TRBJ2-7
CDR3 protein: CASRLTGGTYEQYF

clone size: few
D gene: TRBD2
V gene: TRBV5-4
J gene: TRBJ2-4
CDR3 protein: CASSEKAGGDIQYF

clone size: few
D gene: -
V gene: TRBV5-4
J gene: TRBJ2-3
CDR3 protein: CASSSDENTQYF

clone size: once
D gene: TRBD1
V gene: TRBV5-1
J gene: TRBJ1-1
CDR3 protein: CASSFFRQGGSTEAFF

clone size: few
D gene: -
V gene: TRBV5-4
J gene: TRBJ1-5
CDR3 protein: CASSLGGRGSNQPQHF

clone size: few
D gene: -
V gene: TRBV21-1
J gene: TRBJ2-2
CDR3 protein: CASSKMGFGSSGELFF

clone size: -
D gene: -
V gene: TRBV28
J gene: TRBJ2-3
CDR3 protein: CASSGQTSTDTQYF

clone size: -
D gene: TRBD2
V gene: TRBV11-2
J gene: TRBJ2-2
CDR3 protein: CASSPGLAGPELTGELFF

clone size: -
D gene: -
V gene: TRBV30
J gene: TRBJ1-2
CDR3 protein: CAWRPTGASGYTF

clone size: once
D gene: TRBD2
V gene: TRBV18
J gene: TRBJ2-7
CDR3 protein: CASSPPSGRGLQYF

clone size: -
D gene: -
V gene: TRBV5-6
J gene: TRBJ1-1
CDR3 protein: CASSFLNTEAFF

clone size: medium-sized
D gene: -
V gene: TRBV11-3
J gene: TRBJ2-3
CDR3 protein: CASSPSQDTDTQYF

clone size: few
D gene: -
V gene: TRBV29-1
J gene: TRBJ2-1
CDR3 protein: CSARRGPEDNEQFF

clone size: -
D gene: TRBD1
V gene: TRBV11-1
J gene: TRBJ1-4
CDR3 protein: CASSSPPGDRGEKLFF

clone size: -
D gene: -
V gene: TRBV2
J gene: TRBJ2-1
CDR3 protein: CASSPERAPYNEQFF

clone size: -
D gene: -
V gene: TRBV10-2
J gene: TRBJ2-7
CDR3 protein: CASRSGTTSYEQYF

clone size: few
D gene: TRBD1
V gene: TRBV12-5
J gene: TRBJ1-5
CDR3 protein: CASAPDRAMRQPQHF

clone size: -
D gene: -
V gene: TRBV5-6
J gene: TRBJ2-7
CDR3 protein: CASSLSTYEQYF

clone size: -
D gene: TRBD1
V gene: TRBV29-1
J gene: TRBJ2-4
CDR3 protein: CSVVIGTGDIQYF

clone size: once
D gene: TRBD1
V gene: TRBV5-1
J gene: TRBJ1-1
CDR3 protein: CASSLRTGLVTEAFF

clone size: -
D gene: TRBD2
V gene: TRBV5-6
J gene: TRBJ2-1
CDR3 protein: CASSLTSGKYNEQFF

clone size: -
D gene: TRBD1
V gene: TRBV19
J gene: TRBJ2-6
CDR3 protein: CASSSGQFFSGANVLTF

clone size: -
D gene: -
V gene: TRBV18
J gene: TRBJ2-5
CDR3 protein: CASSLQYQETQYF

clone size: once
D gene: -
V gene: TRBV18
J gene: TRBJ2-7
CDR3 protein: CASSPSPTTYEQYF

clone size: -
D gene: TRBD2
V gene: TRBV4-3
J gene: TRBJ2-7
CDR3 protein: CASSQPQVAGEYEQYF

clone size: -
D gene: TRBD2
V gene: TRBV5-1
J gene: TRBJ2-2
CDR3 protein: CASSSRSAGGEAGELFF

clone size: -
D gene: TRBD2
V gene: TRBV30
J gene: TRBJ2-2
CDR3 protein: CAQPAGGIGELFF

clone size: once
D gene: -
V gene: TRBV30
J gene: TRBJ1-5
CDR3 protein: CAWSRTDQPQHF

clone size: few
D gene: -
V gene: TRBV7-3
J gene: TRBJ2-1
CDR3 protein: CASSLGGPGKLNEQFF

clone size: -
D gene: -
V gene: TRBV27
J gene: TRBJ1-4
CDR3 protein: CASSLRGLVNEKLFF

clone size: -
D gene: TRBD1
V gene: TRBV12-5
J gene: TRBJ1-2
CDR3 protein: CASGFFAANLDDRGFGYTF

clone size: -
D gene: -
V gene: TRBV28
J gene: TRBJ1-2
CDR3 protein: CASSPQGGQAYGYTF

clone size: once
D gene: -
V gene: TRBV14
J gene: TRBJ1-3
CDR3 protein: CASSQVTAGNTIYF

clone size: few
D gene: -
V gene: TRBV10-3
J gene: TRBJ1-5
CDR3 protein: CAISDSDSGNQPQHF

clone size: -
D gene: -
V gene: TRBV29-1
J gene: TRBJ2-7
CDR3 protein: CSVSTSYPPYEQYF

clone size: -
D gene: -
V gene: TRBV10-2
J gene: TRBJ1-1
CDR3 protein: CASSGLPLNTEAFF

clone size: once
D gene: TRBD2
V gene: TRBV9
J gene: TRBJ2-2
CDR3 protein: CASSSRSGRDTGELFF

clone size: -
D gene: -
V gene: TRBV6-1
J gene: TRBJ1-3
CDR3 protein: CASSESPSSGNTIYF

clone size: -
D gene: -
V gene: TRBV5-4
J gene: TRBJ2-7
CDR3 protein: CASSKYGYEQYF

clone size: few
D gene: -
V gene: TRBV19
J gene: TRBJ1-5
CDR3 protein: CASSIINQPQHF

clone size: -
D gene: -
V gene: TRBV27
J gene: TRBJ2-1
CDR3 protein: CASGFRRSYNEQFF

clone size: -
D gene: -
V gene: TRBV5-4
J gene: TRBJ2-1
CDR3 protein: CASSSADSPGEQFF

clone size: -
D gene: -
V gene: TRBV2
J gene: TRBJ2-5
CDR3 protein: CASSYVQGGETQYF

clone size: -
D gene: TRBD2
V gene: TRBV2
J gene: TRBJ2-2
CDR3 protein: CASRPGLAGGPRTGELFF

clone size: -
D gene: TRBD1
V gene: TRBV5-6
J gene: TRBJ2-3
CDR3 protein: CASSDTGGSTDTQYF

clone size: -
D gene: -
V gene: TRBV12-2
J gene: TRBJ2-5
CDR3 protein: CASRLEAVETQYF

clone size: -
D gene: TRBD1
V gene: TRBV7-2
J gene: TRBJ1-2
CDR3 protein: CASSLKGAGGYTF

clone size: few
D gene: -
V gene: TRBV6-5
J gene: TRBJ2-1
CDR3 protein: CASPPYNEQFF

clone size: -
D gene: -
V gene: TRBV18
J gene: TRBJ2-5
CDR3 protein: CASSPPGETQYF

clone size: few
D gene: -
V gene: TRBV19
J gene: TRBJ1-1
CDR3 protein: CASSKTGNTEAFF